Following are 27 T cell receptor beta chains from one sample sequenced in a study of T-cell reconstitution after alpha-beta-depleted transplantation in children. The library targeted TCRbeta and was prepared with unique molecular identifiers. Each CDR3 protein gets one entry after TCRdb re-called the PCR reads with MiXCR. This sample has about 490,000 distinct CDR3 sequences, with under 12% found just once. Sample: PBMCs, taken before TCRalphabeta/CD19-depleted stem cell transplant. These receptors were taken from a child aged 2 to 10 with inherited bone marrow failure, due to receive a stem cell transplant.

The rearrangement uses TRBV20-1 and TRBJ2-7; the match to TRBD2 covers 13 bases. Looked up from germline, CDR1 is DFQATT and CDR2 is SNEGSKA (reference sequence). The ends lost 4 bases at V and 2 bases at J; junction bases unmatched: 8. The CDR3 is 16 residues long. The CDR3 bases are TGCAGTGCTAAAGTGGGACTAGCGGGACCCCCCTACGAGCAGTACTTC. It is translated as CSAKVGLAGPPYEQYF.

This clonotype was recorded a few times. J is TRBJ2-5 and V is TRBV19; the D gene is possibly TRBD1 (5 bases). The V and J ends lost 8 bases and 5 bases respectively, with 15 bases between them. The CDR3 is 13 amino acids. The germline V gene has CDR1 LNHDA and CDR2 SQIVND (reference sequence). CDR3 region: CASRADSRETQYF. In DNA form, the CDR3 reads TGTGCCAGTCGGGCCGACAGTCGGGAGACCCAGTACTTC.

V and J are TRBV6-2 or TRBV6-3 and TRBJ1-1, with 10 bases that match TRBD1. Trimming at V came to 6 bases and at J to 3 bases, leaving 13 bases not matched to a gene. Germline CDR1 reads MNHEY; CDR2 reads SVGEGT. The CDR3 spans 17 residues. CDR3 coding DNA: TGTGCCAGCAGGGGGACAGGGGCCCGTCGGGGGGACACTGAAGCTTTCTTT. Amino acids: CASRGTGARRGDTEAFF.

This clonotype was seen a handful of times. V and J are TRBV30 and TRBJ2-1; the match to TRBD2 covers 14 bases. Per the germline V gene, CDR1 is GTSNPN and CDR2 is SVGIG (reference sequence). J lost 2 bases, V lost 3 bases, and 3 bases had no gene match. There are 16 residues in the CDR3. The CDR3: CAWSGLAGGPYNEQFF. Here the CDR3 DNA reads TGTGCCTGGAGCGGACTAGCGGGAGGCCCCTACAATGAGCAGTTCTTC.

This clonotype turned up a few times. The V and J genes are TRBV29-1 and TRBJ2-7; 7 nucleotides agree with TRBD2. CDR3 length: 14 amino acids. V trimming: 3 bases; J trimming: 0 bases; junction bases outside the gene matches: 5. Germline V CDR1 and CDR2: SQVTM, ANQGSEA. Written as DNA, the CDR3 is TGCAGCGTTGAGGGAGGGGCGAGCTCCTACGAGCAGTACTTC. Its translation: CSVEGGASSYEQYF.

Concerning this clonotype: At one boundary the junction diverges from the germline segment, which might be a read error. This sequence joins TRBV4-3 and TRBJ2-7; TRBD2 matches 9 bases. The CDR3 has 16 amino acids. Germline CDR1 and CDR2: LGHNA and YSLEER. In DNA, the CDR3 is TGCGCCAGCAGCCACGATCGTCCTAGCGGGGTTTACGAGCAGGACTTC. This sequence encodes CASSHDRPSGVYEQDF.

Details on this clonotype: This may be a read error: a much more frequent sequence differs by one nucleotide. CDR3 protein: CATSSELAGVFNEQFF. The CDR3, as DNA: TGTGCCACCAGCAGCGAACTAGCGGGAGTGTTCAATGAGCAGTTCTTC. The V gene is TRBV15, the J gene TRBJ2-1; 11 nucleotides line up with TRBD2. CDR1 and CDR2 from the germline V gene are LNHNV and YYDKDF (reference sequence). V was clipped by 3 bases and J by 6 bases; unmatched bases: 7. This CDR3 region has 16 residues.

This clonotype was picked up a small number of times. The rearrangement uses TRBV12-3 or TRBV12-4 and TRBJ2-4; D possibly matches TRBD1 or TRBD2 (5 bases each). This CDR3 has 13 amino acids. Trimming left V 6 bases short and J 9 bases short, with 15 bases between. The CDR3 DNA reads TGTGCCAGCAGCCGACCCCCTGGGGGCATTCAGTACTTC. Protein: CASSRPPGGIQYF.

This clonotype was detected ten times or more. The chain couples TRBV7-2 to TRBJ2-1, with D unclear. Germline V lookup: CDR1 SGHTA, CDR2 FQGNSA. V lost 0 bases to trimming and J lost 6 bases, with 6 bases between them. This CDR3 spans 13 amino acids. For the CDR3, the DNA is TGTGCCAGCAGCTTAGCGCAGAGCAATGAGCAGTTCTTC. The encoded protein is CASSLAQSNEQFF.

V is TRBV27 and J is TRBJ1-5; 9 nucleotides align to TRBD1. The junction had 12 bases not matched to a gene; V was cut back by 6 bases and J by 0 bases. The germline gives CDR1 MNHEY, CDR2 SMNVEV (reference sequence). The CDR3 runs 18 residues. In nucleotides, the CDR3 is TGTGCCAGCAGCAGCCGGGACAGGGAAGCCTATAGCAATCAGCCCCAGCATTTT. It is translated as CASSSRDREAYSNQPQHF.

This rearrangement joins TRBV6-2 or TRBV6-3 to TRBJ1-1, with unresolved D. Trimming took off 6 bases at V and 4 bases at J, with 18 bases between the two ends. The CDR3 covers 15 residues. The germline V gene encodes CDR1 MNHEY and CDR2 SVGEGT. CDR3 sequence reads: CASRLRLGARTEAFF. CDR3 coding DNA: TGTGCCAGCAGGCTACGACTCGGTGCCCGCACTGAAGCTTTCTTT.

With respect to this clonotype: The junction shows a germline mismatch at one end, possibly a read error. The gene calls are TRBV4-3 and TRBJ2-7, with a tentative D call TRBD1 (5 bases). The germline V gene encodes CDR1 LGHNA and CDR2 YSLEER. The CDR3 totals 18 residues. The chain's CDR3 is CASSQESFPGKESYDQYF. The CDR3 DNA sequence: TGCGCCAGCAGCCAAGAATCCTTCCCAGGGAAAGAGTCCTACGACCAGTACTTC.

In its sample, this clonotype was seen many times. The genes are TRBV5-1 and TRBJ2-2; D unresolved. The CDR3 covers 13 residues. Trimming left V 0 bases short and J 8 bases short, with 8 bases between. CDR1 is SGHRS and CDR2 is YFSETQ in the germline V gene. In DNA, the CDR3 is TGCGCCAGCAGCTTGGAACCTCAGGGGGAGCTGTTTTTT. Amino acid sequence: CASSLEPQGELFF.

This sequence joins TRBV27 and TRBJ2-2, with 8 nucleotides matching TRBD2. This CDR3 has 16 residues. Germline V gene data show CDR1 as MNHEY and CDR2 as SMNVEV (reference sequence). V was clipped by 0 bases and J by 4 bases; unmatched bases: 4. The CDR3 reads CASSLSAGGFTGELFF. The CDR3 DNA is TGTGCCAGCAGTTTATCGGCGGGGGGATTCACCGGGGAGCTGTTTTTT.

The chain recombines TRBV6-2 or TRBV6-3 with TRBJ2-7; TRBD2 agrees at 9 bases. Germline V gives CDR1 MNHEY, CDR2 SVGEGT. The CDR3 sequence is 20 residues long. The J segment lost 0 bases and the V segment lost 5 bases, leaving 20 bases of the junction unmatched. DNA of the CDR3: TGTGCCAGCAGTCACACAGGAATCCTAACCGGGACTAGCCCCTCCTACGAGCAGTACTTC. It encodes CASSHTGILTGTSPSYEQYF.

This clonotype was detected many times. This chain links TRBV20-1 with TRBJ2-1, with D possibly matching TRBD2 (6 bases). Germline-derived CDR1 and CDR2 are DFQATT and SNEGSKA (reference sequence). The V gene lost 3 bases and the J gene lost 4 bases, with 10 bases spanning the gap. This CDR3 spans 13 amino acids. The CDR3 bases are TGCAGTGCTAGGGGGCTAGCGTACAATGAGCAGTTCTTC. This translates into CSARGLAYNEQFF.

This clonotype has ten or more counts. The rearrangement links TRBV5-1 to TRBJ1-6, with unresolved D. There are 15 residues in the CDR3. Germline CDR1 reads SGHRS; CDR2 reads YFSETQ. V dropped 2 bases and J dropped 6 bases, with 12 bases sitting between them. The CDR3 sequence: CASSFSRRSNSPLHF. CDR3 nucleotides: TGCGCCAGCAGCTTCTCTCGACGGAGTAATTCACCCCTCCACTTT.

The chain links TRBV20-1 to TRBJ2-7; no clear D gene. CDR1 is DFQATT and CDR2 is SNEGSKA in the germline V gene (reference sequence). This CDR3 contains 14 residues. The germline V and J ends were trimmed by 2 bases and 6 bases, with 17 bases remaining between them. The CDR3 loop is CSARMGPPAGEQYF. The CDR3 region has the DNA TGCAGTGCTAGAATGGGCCCACCGGCCGGCGAGCAGTACTTC.

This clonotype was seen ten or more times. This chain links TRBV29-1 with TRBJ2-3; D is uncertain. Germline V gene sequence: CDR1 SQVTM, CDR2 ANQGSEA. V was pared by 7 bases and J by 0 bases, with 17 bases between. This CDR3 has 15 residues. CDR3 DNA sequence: TGCAGCGCCGTATCGACTCCAGCTAGCACAGATACGCAGTATTTT. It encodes CSAVSTPASTDTQYF.

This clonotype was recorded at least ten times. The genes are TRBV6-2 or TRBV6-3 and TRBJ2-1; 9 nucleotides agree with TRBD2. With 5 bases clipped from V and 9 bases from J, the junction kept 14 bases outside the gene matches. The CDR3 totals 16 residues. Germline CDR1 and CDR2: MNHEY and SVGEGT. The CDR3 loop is CASSPPRSGRTGEQFF. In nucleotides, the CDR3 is TGTGCCAGCAGTCCCCCCAGGAGCGGGAGGACGGGTGAGCAGTTCTTC.

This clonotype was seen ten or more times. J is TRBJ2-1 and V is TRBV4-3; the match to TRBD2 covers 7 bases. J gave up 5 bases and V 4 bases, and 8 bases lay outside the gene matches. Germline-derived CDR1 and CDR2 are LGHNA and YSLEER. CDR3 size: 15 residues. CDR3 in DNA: TGCGCCAGCAGCCGAGAAGCGGGACTACACAATGAGCAGTTCTTC. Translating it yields CASSREAGLHNEQFF.

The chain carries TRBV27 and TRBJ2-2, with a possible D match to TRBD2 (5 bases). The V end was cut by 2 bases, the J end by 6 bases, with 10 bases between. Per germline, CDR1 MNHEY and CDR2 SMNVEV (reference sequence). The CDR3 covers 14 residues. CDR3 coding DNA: TGTGCCAGCAGTTTAGCTAGCAACGCCGGGGAGCTGTTTTTT. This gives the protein CASSLASNAGELFF.

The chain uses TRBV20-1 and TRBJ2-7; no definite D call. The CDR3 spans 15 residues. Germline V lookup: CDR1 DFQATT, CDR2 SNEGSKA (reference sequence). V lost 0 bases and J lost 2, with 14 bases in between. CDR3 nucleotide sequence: TGCAGTGCTAGAGATCAAATTGGGGAAGCCTACGAGCAGTACTTC. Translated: CSARDQIGEAYEQYF.

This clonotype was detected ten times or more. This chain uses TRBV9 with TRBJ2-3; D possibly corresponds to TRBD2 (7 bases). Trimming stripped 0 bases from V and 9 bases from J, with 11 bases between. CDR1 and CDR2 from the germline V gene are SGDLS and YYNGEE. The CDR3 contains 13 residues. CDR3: CASSVDPGGTQYF. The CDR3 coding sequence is TGTGCCAGCAGCGTAGACCCGGGGGGCACGCAGTATTTT. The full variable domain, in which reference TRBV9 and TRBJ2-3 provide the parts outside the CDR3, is DSGVTQTPKHLITATGQRVTLRCSPRSGDLSVYWYQQSLDQGLQFLIQYYNGEERAKGNILERFSAQQFPDLHSELNLSSLELGDSALYFCASSVDPGGTQYFGPGTRLTVL.

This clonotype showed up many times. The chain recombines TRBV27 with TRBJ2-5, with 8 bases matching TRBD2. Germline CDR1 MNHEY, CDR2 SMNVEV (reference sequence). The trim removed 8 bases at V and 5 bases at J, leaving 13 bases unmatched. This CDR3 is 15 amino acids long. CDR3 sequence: CASPTTREGEETQYF. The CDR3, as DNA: TGTGCCAGCCCTACCACTCGGGAGGGAGAGGAGACCCAGTACTTC.

In nucleotides, the CDR3 is TGTGCCTGGAGTCCAACAGAGACCCAGTACTTC. Protein sequence: CAWSPTETQYF. The V gene is TRBV30, the J gene TRBJ2-5; D uncertain. With 2 bases removed from V and 4 bases from J, the gap between germline ends came to 5 bases. Germline-derived CDR1 and CDR2 are GTSNPN and SVGIG (reference sequence). This CDR3 contains 11 residues.

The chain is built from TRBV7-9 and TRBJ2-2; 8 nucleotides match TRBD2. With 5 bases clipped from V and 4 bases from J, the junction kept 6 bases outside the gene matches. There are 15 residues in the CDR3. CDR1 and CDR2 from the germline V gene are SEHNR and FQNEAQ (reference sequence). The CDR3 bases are TGTGCCAGCAGCGTTATAGCGGGGAGCACCGGGGAGCTGTTTTTT. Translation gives CASSVIAGSTGELFF.